Included here is one TCR beta chain sequence, with context. Its antigen remains unidentified. The CDR3 covers 14 residues. Germline CDR1 SGHRS, CDR2 YFSETQ. The ends were cut back, 5 bases at V and 0 bases at J, with 8 bases in the middle. Profiled with immunoSEQ multiplex PCR; TCRdb holds only in-frame clones, not every one. Of 110,000 to 150,000 clones in the sample, more than 85% were seen once. This sample was included in a study of T cell responses to AZD1222 COVID-19 vaccine. Study as a whole: Some second doses came at about 4 weeks and others at about 12 weeks; these were pooled.

Study-wide results and caveats: AZD1222 recipients seropositive at baseline numbered only six or seven. After two AZD1222 doses, spike-specific TCR breadth and depth rose versus day 0. Unmutated variant regions reportedly attract nearly half of all spike-specific TCRs.

The genes are TRBV5-1 and TRBJ2-2, with a weak D call TRBD2 (6 bases). This sequence originates from an adult in good health. This specimen consisted of peripheral blood, obtained on day 0 of AZD1222 vaccination. The CDR3 reads CASRGTSNTGELFF. The DNA of the CDR3 is TGCGCCAGCAGGGGGACTTCGAACACCGGGGAGCTGTTTTTT.